The rows below give T cell receptor beta chains drawn from one sample of a study of blood T cell repertoires in COVID-19. Profiling relied on immunoSEQ multiplex PCR, and the TCRdb table lists in-frame clones only, not all of them. The sample shows around 290,000 clones, 87% of them seen only once. Sample: peripheral blood. These receptors were obtained from a woman between 45 and 60 years old who had recovered from COVID-19. Each CDR3 is given with its conserved first and last residue. A D gene is named only where the DNA matches it firmly. Expanded clones get a size class; other rows say once, few or many, or leave the size out.

NA,NA,TRBV6-4,TRBJ2-1,CASSVGVQYNEQFF,TGTGCCAGCAGTGTCGGCGTACAGTACAATGAGCAGTTCTTC
NA,once,TRBV30,TRBJ2-1,CAWTRSSYNEQFF,TGTGCCTGGACTCGGAGCTCCTACAATGAGCAGTTCTTC
TRBD1,NA,TRBV6-2/TRBV6-3,TRBJ1-1,CASSDRANTEAFF,TGTGCCAGCAGTGACAGGGCGAACACTGAAGCTTTCTTT
TRBD1,NA,TRBV7-8,TRBJ1-2,CASSSRVRDRMVPGGYTF,TGTGCCAGCAGCTCTAGGGTTCGGGACAGGATGGTTCCGGGAGGCTACACCTTC
NA,once,TRBV3-1/TRBV3-2,TRBJ1-2,CASSYVRGGADGYTF,TGTGCCAGCAGCTATGTCCGAGGGGGGGCCGATGGCTACACCTTC
NA,NA,TRBV20-1,TRBJ2-1,CSASNPAGNEQFF,TGCAGTGCTAGTAACCCCGCAGGGAATGAGCAGTTCTTC
NA,NA,TRBV7-2,TRBJ1-1,CASRVTANTEAFF,TGTGCCAGCAGGGTGACAGCGAACACTGAAGCTTTCTTT
NA,NA,TRBV11-2,TRBJ1-1,CASTGMQAEAFF,TGTGCGAGCACAGGGATGCAGGCTGAAGCTTTCTTT
TRBD2,once,TRBV28,TRBJ2-3,CASSFASGGPSDTQYF,TGTGCCAGCAGTTTTGCTAGCGGGGGGCCATCAGATACGCAGTATTTT
NA,NA,TRBV18,TRBJ2-5,CASSRKTGQETQYF,TGTGCCAGCTCACGAAAGACGGGACAAGAGACCCAGTACTTC
TRBD1,once,TRBV23-1,TRBJ2-1,CASSRTKGAEGQGQFF,TGCGCCAGCAGTCGGACGAAGGGGGCCGAGGGGCAAGGGCAGTTCTTC
NA,NA,TRBV2,TRBJ1-2,CASSERSFGGYTF,TGTGCCAGCAGTGAACGAAGTTTCGGGGGCTACACCTTC
NA,NA,TRBV6-5,TRBJ1-5,CASSYSDAGQPQHF,TGTGCCAGCAGTTACAGCGACGCAGGGCAGCCCCAGCATTTT
TRBD1,NA,TRBV6-5,TRBJ2-5,CASSTDRGPLETQYF,TGTGCCAGCAGCACCGACAGGGGGCCTTTAGAGACCCAGTACTTC
TRBD1,NA,TRBV7-2,TRBJ1-2,CASSREGATLGYTF,TGTGCCAGCAGCCGTGAGGGGGCCACTCTGGGCTACACCTTC
TRBD1,few,TRBV12-5,TRBJ1-2,CASGSGGANGYTF,TGTGCTAGTGGTTCAGGGGGCGCAAATGGCTACACCTTC
NA,NA,TRBV5-1,TRBJ1-2,CASSLASGAGYGYTF,TGCGCCAGCAGCTTGGCCAGCGGGGCAGGGTATGGCTACACCTTC
TRBD2,NA,TRBV24-1,TRBJ2-1,CATGRGAIDEQFF,TGTGCCACCGGGCGGGGGGCCATCGATGAGCAGTTCTTC
NA,NA,TRBV30,TRBJ1-1,CAWWVRGIGTEAFF,TGTGCCTGGTGGGTTCGGGGGATAGGCACTGAAGCTTTCTTT
NA,NA,TRBV7-2,TRBJ2-7,CASSLSPSALYEQYF,TGTGCCAGCAGCTTATCCCCTAGCGCTCTCTACGAGCAGTACTTC
NA,NA,TRBV2,TRBJ2-1,CASTLNPTNEQFF,TGTGCCAGCACTCTAAATCCCACCAATGAGCAGTTCTTC
TRBD1,NA,TRBV5-5,TRBJ1-6,CASSFFGSGGNNSPLHF,TGTGCCAGCAGCTTTTTTGGGTCAGGGGGGAATAATTCACCCCTCCACTTT
TRBD2,NA,TRBV5-4,TRBJ2-7,CASSRGTSGSSSYEQYF,TGTGCCAGCAGCCGAGGGACTAGCGGGTCTAGCTCCTACGAGCAGTACTTC
NA,few,TRBV28,TRBJ1-1,CASTEQGNTEAFF,TGTGCCAGCACCGAACAGGGGAACACTGAAGCTTTCTTT
TRBD2,few,TRBV7-3,TRBJ2-1,CASSLAGGPYNEQFF,TGTGCCAGCAGCTTAGCGGGAGGGCCGTACAATGAGCAGTTCTTC
NA,NA,TRBV25-1,TRBJ1-1,CASSSTGNTEAFF,TGTGCCAGCAGTTCAACAGGGAACACTGAAGCTTTCTTT
NA,NA,TRBV24-1,TRBJ2-1,CATSDSQGRNNEQFF,TGTGCCACCAGTGATAGCCAGGGGCGAAACAATGAGCAGTTCTTC
TRBD1,NA,TRBV10-3,TRBJ1-4,CAISEGTAEKLFF,TGTGCCATCAGTGAGGGGACAGCTGAAAAACTGTTTTTT
TRBD1,NA,TRBV3-1/TRBV3-2,TRBJ1-5,CASSHTGDQPQHF,TGTGCCAGCAGCCATACAGGGGACCAGCCCCAGCATTTT